The 32 T cell receptor beta chains below come from one sample, sequenced in a study of T cell clusters in autoimmune cytopenias. TRB was amplified from about 260 ng of peripheral blood genomic DNA per sample. One tube held mixed TRB-A and TRB-B primer pools for touch-down PCR. TCRdb reanalyzed the multiplex PCR reads and collapses them to one entry per CDR3 protein, without DNA. This listing includes nearly 15,000 distinct CDR3 sequences. The same sample was also used in a study of T cell repertoires in aging, cancer and after chemotherapy.

Sequencing was performed on peripheral blood. Every receptor here comes from a human donor in good health.

The CDR3 region is CASSSGRAVNEQFF. V gene TRBV6-6 combines with J gene TRBJ2-1; TCRdb calls TRBD2, which cannot be checked without DNA. This CDR3 comprises 14 residues. CDR1 is MNHNY, CDR2 SVGAGI, per germline (reference sequence).

V gene TRBV30 combines with J gene TRBJ2-5; with no DNA, the TCRdb D assignment of TRBD2 cannot be verified. Germline V gene data show CDR1 as GTSNPN and CDR2 as SVGIG (reference sequence). CDR3 length equals 13 residues. CDR3 loop: CAWSVRGRETQYF.

V is TRBV19 and J is TRBJ1-1. Germline CDR1 LNHDA, CDR2 SQIVND (reference sequence). This CDR3 has 12 residues. CDR3 loop: CASRGMNTEAFF.

This clonotype counts as medium-sized by frequency. The chain links TRBV19 to TRBJ2-1; the D call of TRBD2 rests on TCRdb alone, since no DNA is present to check it. The CDR3 sequence is 19 residues long. Per the germline V gene, CDR1 is LNHDA and CDR2 is SQIVND (reference sequence). The CDR3 sequence: CASNPSGGGTRSLYNEQFF. Filled out from reference TRBV19 and TRBJ2-1, the complete variable domain reads DGGITQSPKYLFRKEGQNVTLSCEQNLNHDAMYWYRQDPGQGLRLIYYSQIVNDFQKGDIAEGYSVSREKKESFPLTVTSAQKNPTAFYLCASNPSGGGTRSLYNEQFFGPGTRLTVL.

The chain joins TRBV15 to TRBJ2-1. Germline loops: CDR1 LNHNV, CDR2 YYDKDF (reference sequence). The CDR3 consists of 12 residues. The CDR3 here is CATSLLDNEQFF. The variable domain in full, with the rest retrieved from reference TRBV15 and TRBJ2-1, is DAMVIQNPRYQVTQFGKPVTLSCSQTLNHNVMYWYQQKSSQAPKLLFHYYDKDFNNEADTPDNFQSRRPNTSFCFLDIRSPGLGDTAMYLCATSLLDNEQFFGPGTRLTVL.

The rearrangement uses TRBV19 and TRBJ2-1; TCRdb's assignment of TRBD2 cannot be checked, as there is no DNA. From germline, CDR1 is LNHDA and CDR2 SQIVND (reference sequence). This CDR3 is 17 amino acids long. The chain's CDR3 is CASHRSDAGAGIREQFF.

This chain joins TRBV6-1 and TRBJ1-5. CDR1 is MNHNS and CDR2 is SASEGT in the germline V gene. CDR3 length: 14 residues. This chain's CDR3 is CASRMENSNQPQHF.

CDR3 amino acids: CASSGRGVREKLFF. The gene calls are TRBV6-1 and TRBJ1-4; TCRdb calls TRBD1, which cannot be checked without DNA. Germline assignment: CDR1 MNHNS and CDR2 SASEGT. The CDR3 loop spans 14 amino acids.

The V call is TRBV11-1, the J call TRBJ2-3; TCRdb designates TRBD1, a call that cannot be tested without DNA. CDR3 length equals 15 residues. Germline V gene data show CDR1 as SGHAT and CDR2 as FQDESV (reference sequence). The CDR3 loop reads CASSPYRQGFDTQYF.

Judged by frequency, this clonotype is medium-sized (0.01 to 0.1%). The gene calls are TRBV6-5 and TRBJ2-7; TCRdb indicates TRBD1, and absent DNA this call remains unverified. Germline V gene data show CDR1 as MNHEY and CDR2 as SVGAGI. This CDR3 has 15 amino acids. The CDR3 sequence: CASSYRQGAAVEQYF.

The chain uses TRBV19 and TRBJ1-1. The CDR3 contains 16 residues. Germline lookup yields CDR1 LNHDA and CDR2 SQIVND (reference sequence). This chain's CDR3 is CASSMESFGGFTEAFF.

V usage is TRBV10-3 and J usage is TRBJ2-6. The CDR3 loop spans 14 amino acids. CDR1 ENHRY and CDR2 SYGVKD come from the germline V gene. CDR3 residues: CASWTGSGANVLTF.

This chain uses TRBV27 with TRBJ2-2. The CDR3 sequence is 13 residues long. From germline, CDR1 is MNHEY and CDR2 SMNVEV (reference sequence). The CDR3 is CASSPYLTGELFF.

Frequency places this clonotype as medium-sized. This chain joins TRBV19 and TRBJ2-6; TCRdb designates TRBD1, a call that cannot be tested without DNA. Germline V gives CDR1 LNHDA, CDR2 SQIVND (reference sequence). The CDR3 contains 16 residues. The CDR3 sequence is CASSSGDAAGANVLTF.

Frequency places this clonotype as medium-sized. The rearrangement links TRBV11-3 to TRBJ2-7; TCRdb names TRBD2, which stays unverified in the absence of DNA. CDR1 SGHNT and CDR2 YENEEA come from the germline V gene. This CDR3 is built from 14 residues. The CDR3 sequence is CASSPPGLSYEQYF. Supplemented by reference TRBV11-3 and TRBJ2-7, the full variable domain reads EAGVVQSPRYKIIEKKQPVAFWCNPISGHNTLYWYLQNLGQGPELLIRYENEEAVDDSQLPKDRFSAERLKGVDSTLKIQPAELGDSAVYLCASSPPGLSYEQYFGPGTRLTVT.

The chain uses TRBV27 and TRBJ2-5; no DNA is available, so the TRBD2 call from TCRdb remains unchecked. This CDR3 comprises 14 residues. CDR1 and CDR2 (germline): MNHEY, SMNVEV (reference sequence). CDR3: CASGTSGSYGTQYF.

The CDR3 sequence is CASSLSETGPQFF. The chain employs TRBV12-3 or TRBV12-4 and TRBJ2-1; no DNA is available, so the TRBD1 call from TCRdb remains unchecked. This CDR3 has 13 amino acids.

Its frequency marks this clonotype as medium-sized (0.01 to 0.1%). The V call is TRBV19, the J call TRBJ2-7. The V gene's germline CDR1 is LNHDA and CDR2 SQIVND (reference sequence). This CDR3 is built from 12 residues. CDR3 region: CASSSPSAEQYF. Full variable domain (missing parts from reference TRBV19 and TRBJ2-7): DGGITQSPKYLFRKEGQNVTLSCEQNLNHDAMYWYRQDPGQGLRLIYYSQIVNDFQKGDIAEGYSVSREKKESFPLTVTSAQKNPTAFYLCASSSPSAEQYFGPGTRLTVT.

This chain uses TRBV19 with TRBJ1-1; TCRdb gives TRBD1 as the D gene, but with no DNA this cannot be confirmed. The CDR3 loop spans 15 amino acids. The germline V gene encodes CDR1 LNHDA and CDR2 SQIVND (reference sequence). Here the CDR3 reads CASRPRQLTNTEAFF.

The rearrangement uses TRBV6-1 and TRBJ1-5. Germline-derived CDR1 and CDR2 are MNHNS and SASEGT. The CDR3 is made up of 13 amino acids. The CDR3 here is CASSEVTLLPQHF.

This chain uses TRBV19 with TRBJ1-2. The CDR3 is 13 amino acids. Per germline, CDR1 LNHDA and CDR2 SQIVND (reference sequence). Here the CDR3 reads CASRGLDSYGYTF.

The chain combines TRBV12-3 or TRBV12-4 with TRBJ1-2. This CDR3 region has 14 residues. The CDR3 sequence is CASSLSPGVYGYTF.

The chain carries TRBV6-5 and TRBJ2-2. The CDR3 length is 15 residues. Germline V CDR1 and CDR2: MNHEY, SVGAGI. This CDR3 reads CASSLSSLRAGELFF.

The gene calls are TRBV12-3 or TRBV12-4 and TRBJ2-5; TCRdb returns TRBD1, unconfirmable since there is no DNA. There are 14 residues in the CDR3. The chain's CDR3 is CANWGGAPQETQYF.

This chain links TRBV18 with TRBJ2-2; TCRdb outputs TRBD2, but without DNA this stays unchecked. The CDR3 covers 15 residues. Germline CDR1 and CDR2: KGHSH and LQKENI. This CDR3 reads CASSNGGLNTGELFF.

The rearrangement joins TRBV6-5 to TRBJ1-2. The CDR3 runs 13 residues. Germline CDR1 and CDR2: MNHEY and SVGAGI. The CDR3: CASSYSSHSGYTF.

Considering frequency, this clonotype is medium-sized. J is TRBJ2-1 and V is TRBV29-1; the TCRdb call, TRBD1, lacks DNA for checking. The CDR3 extends over 14 amino acids. Per the germline V gene, CDR1 is SQVTM and CDR2 is ANQGSEA. CDR3 sequence reads: CSVAWPPSYNEQFF.

This chain uses TRBV10-3 with TRBJ2-7; TCRdb indicates TRBD2, and absent DNA this call remains unverified. The CDR3 loop spans 13 amino acids. Germline-derived CDR1 and CDR2 are ENHRY and SYGVKD. The CDR3 is CAISGGGLAEQYF.

The chain couples TRBV19 to TRBJ2-2. Germline-derived CDR1 and CDR2 are LNHDA and SQIVND (reference sequence). The CDR3 is 14 residues long. The CDR3 loop is CASSTSSYTGELFF.

CDR3 amino acids: CASSGGLAGYEQYF. The rearrangement links TRBV6-6 to TRBJ2-7; there is no DNA to check the TCRdb D call of TRBD2. From germline, CDR1 is MNHNY and CDR2 SVGAGI (reference sequence). CDR3 length equals 14 residues.

This chain uses TRBV30 with TRBJ2-5; TCRdb designates TRBD1, a call that cannot be tested without DNA. The CDR3 extends over 15 amino acids. Germline CDR1 reads GTSNPN; CDR2 reads SVGIG (reference sequence). The CDR3 sequence: CAWSRMGGIQETQYF.

The chain employs TRBV6-2 or TRBV6-3 and TRBJ2-2. CDR1 and CDR2 from the germline V gene are MNHEY and SVGEGT. The CDR3 sequence is 12 residues long. CDR3 residues: CASSLGTGELFF.